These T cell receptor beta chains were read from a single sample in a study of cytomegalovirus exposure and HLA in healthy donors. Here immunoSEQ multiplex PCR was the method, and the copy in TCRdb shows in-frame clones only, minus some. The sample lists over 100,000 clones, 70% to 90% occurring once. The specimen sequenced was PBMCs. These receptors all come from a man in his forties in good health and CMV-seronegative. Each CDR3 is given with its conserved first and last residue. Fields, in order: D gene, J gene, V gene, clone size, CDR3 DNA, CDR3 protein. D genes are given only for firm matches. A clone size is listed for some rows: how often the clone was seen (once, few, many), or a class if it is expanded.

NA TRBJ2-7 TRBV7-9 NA TGTGCCAGCAGGCCGCGGGACTCCTACGAGCAGTACTTC CASRPRDSYEQYF
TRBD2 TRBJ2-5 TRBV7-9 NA TGTGCCAGCAGCCCTTGGGGAGGGACCCAAGAGACCCAGTACTTC CASSPWGGTQETQYF
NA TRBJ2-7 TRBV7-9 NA TGTGCCAGCAGCTTAAGCCAGGGTACCGACGAGCAGTACTTC CASSLSQGTDEQYF
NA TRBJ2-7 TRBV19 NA TGTGCCAGTAGTGATGGAGAGAGCCCCTACGAGCAGTACTTC CASSDGESPYEQYF
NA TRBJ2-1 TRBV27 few TGTGCCAGCAGTCCGAGGGGGGGTTCCTACAATGAGCAGTTCTTC CASSPRGGSYNEQFF
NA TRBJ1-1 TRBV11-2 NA TGTGCCAGCAGCTGGGTTGGGCGAAGCCCAACTTTCTTT CASSWVGRSPTFF
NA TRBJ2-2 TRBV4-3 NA TGCGCCAGCAGCCAAGATCCGAGGGCGAACACCGGGGAGCTGTTTTTT CASSQDPRANTGELFF
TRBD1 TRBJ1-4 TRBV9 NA TGTGCCAGCAGCGTAGGGACAGGGAACACTAATGAAAAACTGTTTTTT CASSVGTGNTNEKLFF
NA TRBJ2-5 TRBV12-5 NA TGTGCTAGTGGGACTGCTGGGGGGCAAGAGACCCAGTACTTC CASGTAGGQETQYF
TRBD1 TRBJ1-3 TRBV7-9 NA TGTGCCAGCAGCCCCCAAATTACAGGGGAGGCCCCAGGAAACACCATATATTTT CASSPQITGEAPGNTIYF
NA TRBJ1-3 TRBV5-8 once TGTGCCAGCAGCTTGCATCCCGTTTCTAGGAACACCATATATTTT CASSLHPVSRNTIYF
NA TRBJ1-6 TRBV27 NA TGTGCCAGCAGTTTTATTTCGGACATCAGCCCACCCCTCCACTTT CASSFISDISPPLHF
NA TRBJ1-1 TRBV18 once TGTGCCAGCTCACCACAGGTGGGCGACACTGAAGCTTTCTTT CASSPQVGDTEAFF
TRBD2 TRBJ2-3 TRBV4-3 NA TGCGCCAGCAGCCTGGGACTAGTAGGGTCAGATACGCAGTATTTT CASSLGLVGSDTQYF
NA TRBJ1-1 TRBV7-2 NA TGTGCCAGCAGCTTACGCGGGGCGCGTGTTGAAGCTTTCTTT CASSLRGARVEAFF
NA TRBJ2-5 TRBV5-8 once TGTGCCAGCAGCGCGGACAGTTGGAAAGAGACCCAGTACTTC CASSADSWKETQYF
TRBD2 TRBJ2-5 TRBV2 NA TGTGCCAGCAGTGTATCCGGGACTAGCGGGGGGGCCCGAGAGACCCAGTACTTC CASSVSGTSGGARETQYF
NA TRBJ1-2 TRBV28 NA TGTGCCAGCAGCCTCCCTCACAGGACGCTCATCTATGGCTACACCTTC CASSLPHRTLIYGYTF